The 17 T cell receptor beta chains below all came from one sample that was sequenced in a study of T cell changes during pregnancy in multiple sclerosis. The repertoire was sequenced with immunoSEQ multiplex PCR; TCRdb's copy has only in-frame clones and lacks some. Among some 94,000 clones, under 95% were seen once, and the ten largest hold more than 1.5%. Sample: peripheral blood, taken in the first trimester of pregnancy. These receptors were taken from a female donor in good health, enrolled as a control in a pregnancy study.

The V gene is TRBV23-1, the J gene TRBJ1-5; perhaps TRBD1 as D (6 bases). TRBV23-1 carries the ORF label, with uncertain function. CDR3 length equals 16 residues. The ends were cut back, 0 bases at V and 4 bases at J, with 13 bases in the middle. CDR3 sequence (DNA): TGCGCCAGCAGTCAATCGGGGTCCAGGGGTAATCAGCCCCAGCATTTT. Protein product: CASSQSGSRGNQPQHF.

The chain uses TRBV4-1 and TRBJ1-4, with 9 bases aligning to TRBD1. Germline-derived CDR1 and CDR2 are MGHRA and YSYEKL. This CDR3 comprises 14 residues. Trimming took 7 bases from V and 6 from J; bases not matched to a gene: 6. The CDR3 protein is CASTGTGSDEKLFF. The CDR3 nucleotides are TGCGCCAGCACCGGGACAGGGTCTGATGAAAAACTGTTTTTT.

This chain joins TRBV28 and TRBJ2-5; no reliable D call. The CDR3 contains 12 residues. Germline V CDR1 and CDR2: MDHEN, SYDVKM. Deletions cut 8 bases from V and 0 bases from J, with 7 bases between. In DNA, the CDR3 is TGTGCCAGCTTTTCCGACCAAGAGACCCAGTACTTC. It codes for CASFSDQETQYF.

The V call is TRBV13, the J call TRBJ2-1; D is ambiguous. This CDR3 has 12 amino acids. Deletions cut 2 bases from V and 14 bases from J, with 13 bases between. The germline V gene has CDR1 PRHDT and CDR2 FYEKMQ (reference sequence). The CDR3 here is CASSLTVSGEFF. DNA for the CDR3: TGTGCCAGCAGCTTAACAGTCTCCGGCGAGTTCTTC.

V is TRBV6-5 and J is TRBJ2-3; possible D gene TRBD1, 6 bases. Germline-derived CDR1 and CDR2 are MNHEY and SVGAGI. Trimming shortened V by 7 bases and J by 4 bases, and 18 bases separated the two germline ends. This CDR3 contains 15 residues. The chain's CDR3 is CASNPTGSRADTQYF. As DNA, the CDR3 is TGTGCCAGCAACCCAACAGGGAGTCGGGCAGATACGCAGTATTTT.

V and J are TRBV4-3 and TRBJ1-5, with D possibly being TRBD1 (6 bases). CDR1 is LGHNA and CDR2 is YSLEER in the germline V gene. The CDR3 is 14 amino acids. Trimming left V 1 base short and J 4 bases short, with 8 bases between. The DNA of the CDR3 is TGCGCCAGCAGCCAAGGGACAGCAAATCAGCCCCAGCATTTT. Translating it yields CASSQGTANQPQHF.

V gene TRBV5-4 combines with J gene TRBJ2-1; maybe TRBD1 (5 bases). The length of the CDR3 is 14 residues. Between the trimmed V and J ends, which lost 1 base and 8 bases, there was a span of 13 bases. Per the germline V gene, CDR1 is SGHNT and CDR2 is YYREEE (reference sequence). The CDR3, as DNA: TGTGCCAGCAGCTTGAGGGTACAGGCGGATGAGCAGTTCTTC. Translating gives CASSLRVQADEQFF.

The chain couples TRBV9 to TRBJ2-1; the match to TRBD2 covers 8 bases. With V trimmed by 1 base and J by 7 bases, 7 bases remained unmatched. CDR3 length equals 15 residues. Germline assignment: CDR1 SGDLS and CDR2 YYNGEE. CDR3 DNA: TGTGCCAGCAGCGTAACGGGGGGGCGAAGGAATGAGCAGTTCTTC. This codes for CASSVTGGRRNEQFF.

This clone was seen more than once but under ten times. The J gene is TRBJ2-4, the V gene TRBV4-3; tentative D call: TRBD2 (5 bases). V was shortened by 2 bases and J by 3 bases, with 17 bases between the two germline ends. The CDR3 contains 17 residues. CDR1 and CDR2 from the germline V gene are LGHNA and YSLEER. CDR3 DNA sequence: TGCGCCAGCAGCCAATCTGATACCGGGGTGGTCAAAAACATTCAGTACTTC. This sequence encodes CASSQSDTGVVKNIQYF.

This chain uses TRBV11-1 with TRBJ2-1, with TRBD1 matching over 11 bases. Per the germline V gene, CDR1 is SGHAT and CDR2 is FQDESV (reference sequence). V lost 1 base and J lost 2; bases outside the gene matches: 1. The CDR3 has 16 residues. Written as DNA, the CDR3 is TGTGCCAGCAGCTTAGGGACAGGGGGCACCTACAATGAGCAGTTCTTC. It encodes CASSLGTGGTYNEQFF.

This chain's CDR3 is CASSDRQGLEMKKLFF. DNA of the CDR3: TGTGCCAGCAGCGATCGACAGGGATTGGAAATGAAGAAACTGTTTTTT. The rearrangement links TRBV7-6 to TRBJ1-4; 7 nucleotides match TRBD1. J lost 11 bases, V lost 5 bases, and 17 bases had no gene match. The CDR3 covers 16 residues. CDR1 and CDR2 (germline): SGHVS, FNYEAQ.

V is TRBV29-1 and J is TRBJ1-1; unclear D gene. The CDR3 runs 12 residues. Germline V gene lookup returns CDR1 SQVTM and CDR2 ANQGSEA. The V gene lost 7 bases and the J gene lost 6 bases, with 15 bases spanning the gap. The CDR3 region is CSAAHGGAEAFF. DNA for the CDR3: TGCAGCGCCGCCCACGGAGGCGCTGAAGCTTTCTTT.

This chain joins TRBV2 and TRBJ2-2; D is ambiguous. The CDR3 sequence is 13 residues long. Trimming took 0 bases from V and 7 from J, leaving 6 bases between them. Germline loops: CDR1 SNHLY, CDR2 FYNNEI. CDR3 protein: CASSEAMSGELFF. CDR3 DNA sequence: TGTGCCAGCAGTGAAGCGATGAGCGGGGAGCTGTTTTTT.

The chain couples TRBV6-6 to TRBJ2-1; 7 bases match TRBD2. The J segment lost 0 bases and the V segment lost 0 bases, leaving 2 bases of the junction unmatched. The CDR3 has 16 amino acids. Germline V lookup: CDR1 MNHNY, CDR2 SVGAGI (reference sequence). Here the CDR3 DNA reads TGTGCCAGCAGTTACTCCCTAGCGGTCTCCTACAATGAGCAGTTCTTC. This codes for CASSYSLAVSYNEQFF.

This chain connects TRBV6-1 to TRBJ1-5; D ambiguous. CDR1 MNHNS and CDR2 SASEGT come from the germline V gene. Trimming took off 6 bases at V and 6 bases at J, with 12 bases between the two ends. This CDR3 spans 13 amino acids. DNA for the CDR3: TGTGCCAGCAGCAAGGAGGTTAGTCAGCCCCAGCATTTT. As protein: CASSKEVSQPQHF.

V gene TRBV5-6 combines with J gene TRBJ2-1; 10 bases fit TRBD1. The junction had 2 bases not matched to a gene; V was cut back by 0 bases and J by 5 bases. Germline V gene lookup returns CDR1 SGHDT and CDR2 YYEEEE. The CDR3 length is 15 residues. The CDR3 reads CASSLDGTGDNEQFF. The DNA of the CDR3 is TGTGCCAGCAGCTTGGATGGGACAGGGGACAATGAGCAGTTCTTC.

The rearrangement links TRBV28 to TRBJ2-7, with D perhaps matching TRBD1 (6 bases). Germline CDR1 and CDR2: MDHEN and SYDVKM. This CDR3 spans 12 amino acids. V lost 8 bases and J 1 base, leaving 9 bases between the germline ends. CDR3 loop: CASRGQSYEQYF. CDR3 in DNA: TGTGCCAGCCGTGGACAGTCCTACGAGCAGTACTTC.